This T cell receptor beta chain comes out of a study of T cell responses to AZD1222 COVID-19 vaccine (dated by TCRdb to the early 2020s). Concerning the study at large: TCR sequencing covered fewer than 250 trial participants: nearly 210 given two doses of AZD1222 and about 26 given two doses of MenACWY control vaccine. Trial participants were enrolled by age into 18-55, 56-69 and 70-plus year subgroups, with roughly 160, 29 and 62 TCR-sequenced participants respectively. General conclusions and limits of the study: Participants were mostly white British and included more females than males, and it was suggested by the authors that clonal diversity may have been underestimated. Conclusions about previously exposed vaccinees were limited because only six AZD1222 recipients were SARS-CoV-2 seropositive at baseline. In the small 56-69-year group, the increase in depth fell short of significance, most likely because of low power. A significant rise in spike-specific TCR breadth and depth was observed after two AZD1222 doses relative to day 0 and relative to MenACWY recipients. Nearly half of unique spike-specific TCRs reportedly recognized epitopes outside regions mutated in the B.1.351 and B.1.1.7 variants. Vaccine-associated CD4 TCRs spanned the whole spike protein, with dominant responses in regions 160-218 and 743-854. Because no day 14 peak-response samples were available, repertoires were characterized only after the peak T cell response.

The CDR3 regions of human TCRbeta chains were analyzed by immunosequencing. In the source study's methods: TCRs in the repertoires were compared against a reference library of SARS-CoV-2-specific TCRs that had been generated with the MIRA antigen-specificity platform. Breadth meant the fraction of unique TCRs that were SARS-CoV-2-associated, whereas depth meant the fraction of total T cells that were SARS-CoV-2-associated. Using the MIRA data, every spike-specific TCR was mapped to the spike region that the TCR reacted to and assigned to either a CD4 or a CD8 class. Log10-transformed breadth and depth values were compared by one-way ANOVA with Sidak's multiple comparisons tests. Imported from immuneACCESS, the table was reduced by TCRdb to in-frame sequences with V and J called. These copies leave out some clones; in studies compared against another copy, an unresolved V gene accounts for under half, and the cause of the remainder is not known. For V, J and clone size, that table is used; D and trimming come from the DNA. Within this sample are about 97,000 clones, with 70% to 90% of them counted one time only. About a tenth of the sample lies in the top ten.

On this clone: No antigen is known for it. Per-base qualities were not stored, and no clone one base away is much larger.

In light of the paper, this sample's time point label describes: about 28 days (+/-7) after the second vaccine dose. AZD1222 recipients given second doses at about 4 weeks or at about 12 weeks were pooled, since spike-specific TCR depth and breadth were not found to differ between the two schedules. Vaccinee samples were obtained from the UK trials COV001 and COV002, which included a single-blind randomized controlled phase 2/3 trial of AZD1222 (ChAdOx1 nCoV-19) in healthy adults. For TCRbeta chain sequencing, PBMC samples were collected from trial participants at day 0 and at day 28 after the second dose. Counted from cysteine to phenylalanine, this CDR3 has 17 amino acids. The retained sequence is limited to the CDR3, 51 bases, with the frame set at the first base. From V the trimming removes 4 bases and from J it removes 0 bases, while the gene matches leave 9 bases of the junction unaccounted for. The germline V gene (reference sequence) yields PRHDT for CDR1 and FYEKMQ for CDR2.

The sequence links TRBV13 to TRBJ2-4, and TRBD2 matches 7 of the central bases. The sequenced sample was peripheral blood, obtained 28 days after the second AZD1222 dose. The clonotype was recovered from an adult who received the AZD1222 COVID-19 vaccine. DNA sequence: TGTGCCAGCAGCTCCCACCTAGCGGTCCTAGCCAAAAACATTCAGTACTTC. Its translation reads: CASSSHLAVLAKNIQYF.